This T cell receptor beta chain was found in a study of cytomegalovirus exposure and HLA in healthy donors. The overall study: Roughly 85 million unique TCRs from HLA-typed donors made up an early data release. Overall study results and limits: According to an earlier analysis, most TCR beta V segments yielded productive rearrangements about 87% or about 30% of the time. A later analysis linked a missense DCLRE1C variant to TCR beta V- and J-gene trimming. A later analysis by the authors found several of the most significant clusters apparently linked to common viral pathogens.

The PCR had 60 Vbeta and 13 Jbeta primers. Here immunoSEQ multiplex PCR was the method, and the copy in TCRdb shows in-frame clones only, minus some. Of approximately 70,000 clones listed, around three quarters are singletons. The V end was cut by 2 bases, the J end by 0 bases, with 5 bases between. Per germline, CDR1 SQVTM and CDR2 ANQGSEA. The CDR3 length is 13 residues. Concerning this clone itself: Antigen specificity is unknown.

V usage is TRBV29-1 and J usage is TRBJ1-3; no reliable D call. Sequencing was carried out using PBMCs. The sequence derives from a man over 45 in good health and CMV-seronegative. The DNA for the CDR3 is TGCAGCGTTGAACGGGGCTCTGGAAACACCATATATTTT. It encodes CSVERGSGNTIYF.